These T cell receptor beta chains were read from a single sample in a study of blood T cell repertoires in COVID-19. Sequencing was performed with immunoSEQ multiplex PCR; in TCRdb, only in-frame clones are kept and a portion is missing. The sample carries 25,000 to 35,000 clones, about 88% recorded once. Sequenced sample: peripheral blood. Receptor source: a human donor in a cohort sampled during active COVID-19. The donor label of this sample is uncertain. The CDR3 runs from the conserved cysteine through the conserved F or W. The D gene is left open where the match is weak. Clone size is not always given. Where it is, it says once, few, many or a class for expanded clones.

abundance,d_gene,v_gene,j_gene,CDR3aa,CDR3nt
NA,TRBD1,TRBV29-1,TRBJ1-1,CSVIMDRQNTEAFF,TGCAGCGTCATCATGGACAGGCAGAACACTGAAGCTTTCTTT
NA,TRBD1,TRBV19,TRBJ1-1,CASSIGTVNTEAFF,TGTGCCAGTAGTATCGGGACAGTGAACACTGAAGCTTTCTTT
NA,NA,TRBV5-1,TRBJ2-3,CASSPVGGLDTQYF,TGCGCCAGCAGCCCGGTGGGGGGACTTGATACGCAGTATTTT
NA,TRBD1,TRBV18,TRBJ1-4,CASSPRGPGEKLFF,TGTGCCAGCTCACCAAGGGGGCCGGGTGAAAAACTGTTTTTT
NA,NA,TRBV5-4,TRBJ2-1,CASSRRTVNYNEQFF,TGTGCCAGCAGCCGACGGACAGTGAACTACAATGAGCAGTTCTTC
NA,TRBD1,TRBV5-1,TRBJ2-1,CASSLGQGGPGNEQFF,TGCGCCAGCAGCTTGGGACAGGGGGGCCCCGGCAATGAGCAGTTCTTC
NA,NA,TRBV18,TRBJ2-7,CASSPSGVSYEQYF,TGTGCCAGCTCACCGTCAGGGGTAAGCTACGAGCAGTACTTC
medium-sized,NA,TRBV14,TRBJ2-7,CASSQDWSSYEQYF,TGTGCCAGCAGCCAAGACTGGAGCTCCTACGAGCAGTACTTC
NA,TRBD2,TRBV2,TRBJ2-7,CASSTLAGYEQYF,TGTGCCAGCAGCACACTAGCGGGCTACGAGCAGTACTTC
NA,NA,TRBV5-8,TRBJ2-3,CASRGGRGDTQYF,TGTGCCAGCAGAGGAGGACGTGGGGATACGCAGTATTTT
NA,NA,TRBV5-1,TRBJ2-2,CASSHRMTRPQDGELFF,TGCGCCAGCAGCCACCGTATGACTAGACCTCAAGACGGGGAGCTGTTTTTT
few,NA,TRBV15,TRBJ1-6,CATSRDRGANSPLHF,TGTGCCACCAGCAGAGATCGGGGAGCTAATTCACCCCTCCACTTT
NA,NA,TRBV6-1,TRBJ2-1,CASSDSRGAGASNEQFF,TGTGCCAGCAGTGATTCTCGGGGGGCGGGAGCGTCCAATGAGCAGTTCTTC
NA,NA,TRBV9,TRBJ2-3,CASSARSTDTQYF,TGTGCCAGCAGCGCCCGTAGCACAGATACGCAGTATTTT
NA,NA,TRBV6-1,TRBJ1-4,CASSEAAAGAEKLFF,TGTGCCAGCAGTGAAGCGGCGGCGGGGGCTGAAAAACTGTTTTTT
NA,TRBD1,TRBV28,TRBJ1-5,CASTQEQGRYQPQHF,TGTGCCAGCACCCAAGAACAGGGGCGGTATCAGCCCCAGCATTTT
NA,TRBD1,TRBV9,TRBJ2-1,CASSVGGQGAGEQFF,TGTGCCAGCAGCGTAGGAGGACAGGGGGCTGGTGAGCAGTTCTTC
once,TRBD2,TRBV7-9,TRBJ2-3,CASSGEGSTDTQYF,TGTGCCAGCAGCGGGGAGGGATCCACAGATACGCAGTATTTT
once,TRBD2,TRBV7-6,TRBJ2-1,CASSLEAGVLNEQFF,TGTGCCAGCAGCTTAGAGGCGGGAGTACTCAATGAGCAGTTCTTC
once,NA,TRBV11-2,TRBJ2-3,CASSLVRGRDTDTQYF,TGTGCCAGCAGCTTAGTTAGGGGTCGAGACACAGATACGCAGTATTTT
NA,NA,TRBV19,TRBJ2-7,CASSIETGTYEQYF,TGTGCCAGTAGTATAGAGACAGGAACCTACGAGCAGTACTTC
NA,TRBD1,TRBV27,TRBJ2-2,CASSLSWTGGLAVNTGELFF,TGTGCCAGCAGTTTATCGTGGACAGGGGGATTAGCGGTGAACACCGGGGAGCTGTTTTTT
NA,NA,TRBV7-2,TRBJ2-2,CASSSGQWAGELFF,TGTGCCAGCAGCTCAGGGCAGTGGGCCGGGGAGCTGTTTTTT
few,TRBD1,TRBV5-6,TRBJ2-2,CASSPLDRVDTGELFF,TGTGCCAGCAGCCCACTCGACAGGGTGGACACCGGGGAGCTGTTTTTT
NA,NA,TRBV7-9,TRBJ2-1,CASSPRDKQFF,TGTGCCAGCAGCCCCAGGGATAAGCAGTTCTTC
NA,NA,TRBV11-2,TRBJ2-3,CASSFSEGTQYF,TGTGCCAGCAGTTTTAGCGAGGGTACGCAGTATTTT
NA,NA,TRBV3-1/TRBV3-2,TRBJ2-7,CASSRGTYEQYF,TGTGCCAGCAGTAGGGGCACCTACGAGCAGTACTTC
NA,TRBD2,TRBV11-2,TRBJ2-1,CASSLEPAGESEQFF,TGTGCCAGCAGCTTAGAGCCAGCGGGAGAGTCTGAGCAGTTCTTC
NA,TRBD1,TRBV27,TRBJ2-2,CASGADRETGELFF,TGTGCCAGCGGGGCGGACAGGGAAACCGGGGAGCTGTTTTTT
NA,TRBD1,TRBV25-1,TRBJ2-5,CASQRGTARETQYF,TGTGCCAGCCAAAGGGGGACAGCTCGAGAGACCCAGTACTTC
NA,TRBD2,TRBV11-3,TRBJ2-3,CASSYTLAGAGDTQYF,TGTGCCAGCAGCTACACCCTAGCGGGGGCCGGTGATACGCAGTATTTT
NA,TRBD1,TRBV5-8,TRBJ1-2,CASSLVGQLRRGHPRYTF,TGTGCCAGCAGCTTGGTGGGACAGCTCAGGCGGGGCCACCCCCGCTACACCTTC
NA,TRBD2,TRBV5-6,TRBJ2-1,CASSSGLAGGGKNEQFF,TGTGCCAGCAGCTCGGGACTAGCGGGAGGGGGTAAAAATGAGCAGTTCTTC
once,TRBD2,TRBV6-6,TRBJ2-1,CASSPSAGTSGRSYNEQFF,TGTGCCAGCAGTCCTTCCGCCGGGACTAGCGGGAGGTCCTACAATGAGCAGTTCTTC
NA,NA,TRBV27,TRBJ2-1,CASTPPGKRNRNNEQFF,TGTGCCAGCACCCCCCCGGGTAAGCGGAACCGGAACAATGAGCAGTTCTTC
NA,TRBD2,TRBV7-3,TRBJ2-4,CASSSGLAGGGNIQYF,TGTGCCAGCAGCTCCGGACTAGCGGGAGGGGGGAACATTCAGTACTTC
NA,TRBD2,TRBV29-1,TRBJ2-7,CSVEVPGGSYEQYF,TGCAGCGTTGAAGTGCCGGGGGGCTCCTACGAGCAGTACTTC
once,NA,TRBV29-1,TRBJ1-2,CSVVTGSGSGYTF,TGCAGCGTTGTAACTGGGTCGGGGAGTGGCTACACCTTC
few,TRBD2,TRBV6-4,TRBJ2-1,CASSKRESGEQFF,TGTGCCAGCTCTAAGCGGGAGTCCGGTGAGCAGTTCTTC
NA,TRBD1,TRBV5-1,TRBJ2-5,CASRTGGAWETQYF,TGCGCCAGCCGGACAGGGGGGGCTTGGGAGACCCAGTACTTC
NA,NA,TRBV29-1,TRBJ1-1,CSVGMAGPNTEAFF,TGCAGCGTTGGAATGGCAGGGCCGAACACTGAAGCTTTCTTT
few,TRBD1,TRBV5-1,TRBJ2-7,CASSLRQGAHEQYF,TGCGCCAGCAGCTTGAGACAGGGGGCGCACGAGCAGTACTTC